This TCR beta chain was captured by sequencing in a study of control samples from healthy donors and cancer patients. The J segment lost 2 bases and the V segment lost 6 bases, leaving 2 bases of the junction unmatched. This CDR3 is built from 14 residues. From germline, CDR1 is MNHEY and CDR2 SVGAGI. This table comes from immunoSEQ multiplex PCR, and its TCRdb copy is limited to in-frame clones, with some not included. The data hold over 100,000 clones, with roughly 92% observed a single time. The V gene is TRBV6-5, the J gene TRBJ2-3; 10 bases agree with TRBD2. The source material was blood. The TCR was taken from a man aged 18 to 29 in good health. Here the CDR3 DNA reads TGTGCCAGCAGACTAGCGGGGTCCACAGATACGCAGTATTTT. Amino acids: CASRLAGSTDTQYF.